These 13 T cell receptor beta chains were sequenced from one sample in a study of T cells expressing NK-cell markers. TCRdb re-called the 5' RACE reads and shows each CDR3 protein once, DNA omitted. The sample totals under 200,000 distinct CDR3 sequences. Material for sequencing was blood T cells: a sorted CD56 or NKG2C T cell subset, CD4+ or CD8+ T cells, or bulk PBMC T cells (not recorded which). The receptors were gathered from a woman aged 18 to 75 in good health.

The chain joins TRBV12-3 or TRBV12-4 to TRBJ2-4; the D gene TCRdb calls, TRBD2, cannot be checked with no DNA. CDR3 size: 19 residues. CDR3 sequence: CASSSRLAGGDLAKNIQYF.

This rearrangement joins TRBV9 to TRBJ1-5; TCRdb picks TRBD1, but there is no DNA to check that call. CDR1 and CDR2 (germline): SGDLS, YYNGEE. The length of the CDR3 is 14 residues. CDR3 sequence reads: CASSVGQGGQPQHF.

The CDR3 reads CASSLLQGEDTEAFF. The genes are TRBV28 and TRBJ1-1; TCRdb gives TRBD1 as the D gene, but with no DNA this cannot be confirmed. Germline-derived CDR1 and CDR2 are MDHEN and SYDVKM. This CDR3 has 15 amino acids.

J is TRBJ1-4 and V is TRBV27. There are 15 residues in the CDR3. Germline V gives CDR1 MNHEY, CDR2 SMNVEV (reference sequence). The CDR3 protein is CASSPSRVANEKLFF.

V is TRBV12-3 or TRBV12-4 and J is TRBJ2-3. The CDR3 contains 15 residues. The CDR3: CASSLRPASTDTQYF.

V is TRBV24-1 and J is TRBJ2-3. The CDR3 sequence is 15 residues long. Looked up from germline, CDR1 is KGHDR and CDR2 is SFDVKD. The CDR3 sequence: CATSADLSSTDTQYF.

The chain links TRBV5-1 to TRBJ2-1; the D gene TCRdb calls, TRBD2, cannot be checked with no DNA. The germline CDR1 and CDR2 sequences are SGHRS and YFSETQ. This CDR3 spans 17 amino acids. The CDR3 region is CASSLERWGGTYNEQFF.

The chain joins TRBV9 to TRBJ2-2. The germline gives CDR1 SGDLS, CDR2 YYNGEE. This CDR3 contains 14 residues. The CDR3 reads CASSSRPNTGELFF.

The chain has TRBV5-1 and TRBJ2-1. The length of the CDR3 is 14 residues. CDR1 is SGHRS and CDR2 is YFSETQ in the germline V gene. CDR3 amino acids: CASSLDRAPNEQFF.

CDR3 region: CASSLSAGDTYEQYF. The chain uses TRBV19 and TRBJ2-7; TCRdb's D gene call, TRBD2, goes unchecked for lack of DNA. Germline V lookup: CDR1 LNHDA, CDR2 SQIVND (reference sequence). This CDR3 is 15 amino acids long.

The J gene is TRBJ1-2, the V gene TRBV7-2; TCRdb selects TRBD1, and the lack of DNA leaves this call unchecked. CDR3 length: 15 residues. Germline V CDR1 and CDR2: SGHTA, FQGNSA. The CDR3: CASRLGLGGDYGYTF. The whole variable domain, remainder taken from reference TRBV7-2 and TRBJ1-2, is GAGVSQSPSNKVTEKGKDVELRCDPISGHTALYWYRQSLGQGLEFLIYFQGNSAPDKSGLPSDRFSAERTGGSVSTLTIQRTQQEDSAVYLCASRLGLGGDYGYTFGSGTRLTVV.

The chain is built from TRBV7-9 and TRBJ1-4; the D call of TRBD1 rests on TCRdb alone, since no DNA is present to check it. In germline, CDR1 is SEHNR, CDR2 FQNEAQ (reference sequence). The CDR3 loop spans 15 amino acids. The CDR3: CASSAATGINEKLFF.

The chain links TRBV12-5 to TRBJ2-2; TCRdb designates TRBD2, a call that cannot be tested without DNA. The CDR3 consists of 14 residues. Looked up from germline, CDR1 is LGHNT and CDR2 is FRNRAP. The CDR3 sequence: CASVRGGATGELFF.